Listed below are T cell receptor beta chains from one sample, sequenced in a study of OX40 agonist ivuxolimab in advanced cancers. The data were produced by immunoSEQ multiplex PCR, yet TCRdb's version contains in-frame clones alone and is incomplete. The sample has more than 50,000 clones; about 79% are singletons. The sequencing used CD4+ or CD8+ T cells sorted from blood, collected in a trial of the OX40 agonist ivuxolimab. The receptors here all came from an adult with an advanced solid tumor such as melanoma, head and neck, liver or kidney cancer. Each CDR3 is given with its conserved first and last residue. D genes are given only for firm matches. Clone size is shown for a subset of rows, as once, few, many or a class of expanded clone.

once	NA	TRBV11-2	TRBJ2-4	15	TGTGCCAGCAGCTTAGTTGGGGTCACCAAAAACATTCAGTACTTC	CASSLVGVTKNIQYF
NA	TRBD1	TRBV4-2	TRBJ1-6	15	TGTGCCAGCAGCTACACATCAAGTGGGGACAGGCCCCTCCACTTT	CASSYTSSGDRPLHF
NA	NA	TRBV28	TRBJ2-3	14	TGTGCCAGCAGTGCGGGGGCTAGCACAGATACGCAGTATTTT	CASSAGASTDTQYF
NA	TRBD1	TRBV19	TRBJ1-4	15	TGTGCCAGTAGTCCGCCGGGACAGAGGAATGAAAAACTGTTTTTT	CASSPPGQRNEKLFF
NA	TRBD1	TRBV7-2	TRBJ2-1	16	TGTGCCAGCAGCTTAGCTGGGGGACAGGTTTTAAATGAGCAGTTCTTC	CASSLAGGQVLNEQFF
NA	NA	TRBV6-5	TRBJ1-1	15	TGTGCCAGCAGTTCCTTCGGCGGGGCTGGGACTGAAGCTTTCTTT	CASSSFGGAGTEAFF
NA	TRBD1	TRBV2	TRBJ1-2	18	TGTGCCAGCAGGGGACAGGGGGCGCCTCGATTCACTAACTATGGCTACACCTTC	CASRGQGAPRFTNYGYTF
NA	NA	TRBV6-1	TRBJ1-4	14	TGTGCCAGCAGAGTTCTGGGGAATCTTGAAAAACTGTTTTTT	CASRVLGNLEKLFF
few	NA	TRBV27	TRBJ1-5	14	TGTGCCAGCAGTTCATACATGAGCAATCAGCCCCAGCATTTT	CASSSYMSNQPQHF
NA	TRBD2	TRBV10-3	TRBJ2-3	16	TGTGCCGTCGGGGGGACTAGCGGTCCGGGGGTAGATACGCAGTATTTT	CAVGGTSGPGVDTQYF
few	NA	TRBV11-1	TRBJ1-1	12	TGTGCCAGCAGAGAGATGGGCACTGAAGCTTTCTTT	CASREMGTEAFF
NA	NA	TRBV6-5	TRBJ2-3	13	TGTGCCAGCAGTTACGGGGGATCAGATACGCAGTATTTT	CASSYGGSDTQYF
NA	TRBD1	TRBV29-1	TRBJ2-2	15	TGCAGCGTTGGACCGGGACAGGGGGCTCCCGGGGAGCTGTTTTTT	CSVGPGQGAPGELFF
NA	NA	TRBV19	TRBJ2-1	14	TGTGCCAGTATAGGGGGGAGCTCCTACAATGAGCAGTTCTTC	CASIGGSSYNEQFF
NA	NA	TRBV7-9	TRBJ2-5	13	TGTGCCAGCAGCTTGTTGTTAGGAGAGGTCCAGTACTTC	CASSLLLGEVQYF
NA	TRBD1	TRBV6-1	TRBJ1-6	14	TGTGCCTCCCGGCACCGGGACAGGGAGTCACCCCTCCACTTT	CASRHRDRESPLHF
NA	NA	TRBV28	TRBJ1-1	13	TGTGCCAGCAGTTCCCCAGGGTTCACTGAAGCTTTCTTT	CASSSPGFTEAFF
NA	NA	TRBV5-6	TRBJ2-7	19	TGTGCCAGCAGCTTAGGAAGGGGCGGCCACCCACTCCCAACCTACGAGCAGTACTTC	CASSLGRGGHPLPTYEQYF
NA	NA	TRBV27	TRBJ2-3	11	TGTGCCTCGAGGGGAGTAGATACGCAGTATTTT	CASRGVDTQYF
NA	NA	TRBV5-4	TRBJ1-3	16	TGTGCCAGCAGCCCCACCGCAGGGGACTCTGGAAACACCATATATTTT	CASSPTAGDSGNTIYF
NA	TRBD1	TRBV5-1	TRBJ1-4	16	TGCGCCAGCAGCCACGAACCGACAGGGACTAATGAAAAACTGTTTTTT	CASSHEPTGTNEKLFF
NA	NA	TRBV15	TRBJ2-6	16	TGTGCCACCAGTGCGTTAGGGGTTGGTGGGGCCAACGTCCTGACTTTC	CATSALGVGGANVLTF
NA	NA	TRBV6-5	TRBJ1-2	13	TGTGCCAGCAGTTACTCAGCCGGGACCCGCTACACCTTC	CASSYSAGTRYTF
NA	NA	TRBV7-9	TRBJ1-2	12	TGTGCCAGCAGCTCGTATAACTATGGCTACACCTTC	CASSSYNYGYTF
NA	NA	TRBV6-5	TRBJ2-7	15	TGTGCCAGCAGTTACTGGGGAGCCAGCACCTACGAGCAGTACTTC	CASSYWGASTYEQYF
NA	NA	TRBV5-4	TRBJ1-2	17	TGTGCCAGCAGCTTGCAAGGGTTCCGAACGTCTAACTATGGCTACACCTTC	CASSLQGFRTSNYGYTF
NA	NA	TRBV6-5	TRBJ2-2	15	TGTGCCAGCAGTCGCGCGGACTCCGTAACCGGGGAGCTGTTTTTT	CASSRADSVTGELFF